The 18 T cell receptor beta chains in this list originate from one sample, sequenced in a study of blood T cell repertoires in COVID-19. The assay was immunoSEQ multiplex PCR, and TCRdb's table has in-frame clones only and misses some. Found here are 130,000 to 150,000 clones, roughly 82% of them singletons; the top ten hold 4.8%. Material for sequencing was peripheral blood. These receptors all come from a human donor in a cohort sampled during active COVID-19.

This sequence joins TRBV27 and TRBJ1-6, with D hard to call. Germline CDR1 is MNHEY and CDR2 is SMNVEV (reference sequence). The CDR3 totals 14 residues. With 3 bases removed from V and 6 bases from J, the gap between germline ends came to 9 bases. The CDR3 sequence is CASSFVQVNSPLHF. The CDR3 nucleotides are TGTGCCAGCAGTTTCGTCCAGGTTAATTCACCCCTCCACTTT.

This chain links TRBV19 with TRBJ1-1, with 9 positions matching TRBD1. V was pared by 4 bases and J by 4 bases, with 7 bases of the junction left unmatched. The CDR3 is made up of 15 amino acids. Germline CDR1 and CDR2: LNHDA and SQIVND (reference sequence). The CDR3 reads CASSTGQGLGTEAFF. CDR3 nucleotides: TGTGCCAGTAGTACCGGACAGGGGTTGGGCACTGAAGCTTTCTTT.

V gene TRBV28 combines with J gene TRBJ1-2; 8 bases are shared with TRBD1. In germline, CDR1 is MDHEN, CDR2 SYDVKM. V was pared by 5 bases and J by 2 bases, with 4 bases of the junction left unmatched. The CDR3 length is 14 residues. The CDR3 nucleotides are TGTGCCAGCAGTGGTACAGGGGGGAACTATGGCTACACCTTC. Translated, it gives CASSGTGGNYGYTF.

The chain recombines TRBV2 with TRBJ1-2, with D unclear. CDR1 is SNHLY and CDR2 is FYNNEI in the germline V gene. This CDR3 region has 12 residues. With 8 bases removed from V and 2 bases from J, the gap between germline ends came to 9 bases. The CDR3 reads CASWSSNYGYTF. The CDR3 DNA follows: TGTGCCAGCTGGAGCTCAAACTATGGCTACACCTTC.

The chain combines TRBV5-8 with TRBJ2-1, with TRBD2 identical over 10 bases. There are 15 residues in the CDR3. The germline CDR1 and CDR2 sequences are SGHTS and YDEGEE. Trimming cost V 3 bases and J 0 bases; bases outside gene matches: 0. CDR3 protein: CASSSSGSSYNEQFF. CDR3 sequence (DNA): TGTGCCAGCAGCTCTAGCGGGAGCTCCTACAATGAGCAGTTCTTC.

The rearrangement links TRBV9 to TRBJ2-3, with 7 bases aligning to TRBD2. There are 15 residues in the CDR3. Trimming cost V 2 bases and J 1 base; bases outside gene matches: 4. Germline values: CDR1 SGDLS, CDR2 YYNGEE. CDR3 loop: CASSVTLAGTDTQYF. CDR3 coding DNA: TGTGCCAGCAGCGTGACTCTAGCGGGCACAGATACGCAGTATTTT.

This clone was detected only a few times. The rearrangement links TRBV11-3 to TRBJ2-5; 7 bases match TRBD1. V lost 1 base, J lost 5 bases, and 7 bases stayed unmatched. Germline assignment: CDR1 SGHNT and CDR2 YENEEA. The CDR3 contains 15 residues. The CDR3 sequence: CASSLGGGEGETQYF. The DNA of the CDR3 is TGTGCCAGCAGCTTAGGAGGGGGCGAAGGGGAGACCCAGTACTTC.

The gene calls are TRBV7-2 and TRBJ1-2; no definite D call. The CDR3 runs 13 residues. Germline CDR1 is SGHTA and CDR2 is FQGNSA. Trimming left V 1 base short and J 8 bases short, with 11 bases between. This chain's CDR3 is CASSLDGGWGYTF. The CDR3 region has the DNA TGTGCCAGCAGCTTAGATGGAGGGTGGGGCTACACCTTC. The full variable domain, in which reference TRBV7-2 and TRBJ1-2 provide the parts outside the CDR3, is GAGVSQSPSNKVTEKGKDVELRCDPISGHTALYWYRQSLGQGLEFLIYFQGNSAPDKSGLPSDRFSAERTGGSVSTLTIQRTQQEDSAVYLCASSLDGGWGYTFGSGTRLTVV.

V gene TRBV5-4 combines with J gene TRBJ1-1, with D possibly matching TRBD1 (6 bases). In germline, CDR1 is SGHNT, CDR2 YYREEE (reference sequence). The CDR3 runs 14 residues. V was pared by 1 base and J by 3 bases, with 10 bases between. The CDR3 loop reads CASSLRGGDTEAFF. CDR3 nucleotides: TGTGCCAGCAGCTTGCGAGGGGGGGACACTGAAGCTTTCTTT.

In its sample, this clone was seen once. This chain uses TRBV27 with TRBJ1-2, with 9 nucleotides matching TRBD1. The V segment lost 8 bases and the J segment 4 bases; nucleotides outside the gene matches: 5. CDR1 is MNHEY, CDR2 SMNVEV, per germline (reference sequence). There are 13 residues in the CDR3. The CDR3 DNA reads TGTGCCAGCCGACCGACAGGGGGCTATGGCTACACCTTC. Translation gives CASRPTGGYGYTF.

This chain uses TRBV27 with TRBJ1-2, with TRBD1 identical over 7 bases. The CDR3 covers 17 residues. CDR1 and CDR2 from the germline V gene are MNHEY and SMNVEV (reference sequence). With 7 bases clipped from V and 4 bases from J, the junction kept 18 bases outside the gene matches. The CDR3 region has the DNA TGTGCCAGCAACTACCTACATTTCGACAGGGTAGGCTATGGCTACACCTTC. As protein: CASNYLHFDRVGYGYTF.

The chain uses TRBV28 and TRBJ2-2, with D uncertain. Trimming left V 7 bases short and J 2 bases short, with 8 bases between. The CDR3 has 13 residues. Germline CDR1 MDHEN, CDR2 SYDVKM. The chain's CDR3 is CASITSNTGELFF. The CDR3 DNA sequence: TGTGCCAGCATCACGAGCAACACCGGGGAGCTGTTTTTT.

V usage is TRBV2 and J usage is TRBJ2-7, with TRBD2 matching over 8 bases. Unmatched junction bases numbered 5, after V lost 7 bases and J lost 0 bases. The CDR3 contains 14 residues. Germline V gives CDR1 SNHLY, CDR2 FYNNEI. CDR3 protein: CASKLSGSSYEQYV. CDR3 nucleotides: TGTGCCAGCAAACTCAGCGGGAGCTCCTACGAGCAGTACGTC.

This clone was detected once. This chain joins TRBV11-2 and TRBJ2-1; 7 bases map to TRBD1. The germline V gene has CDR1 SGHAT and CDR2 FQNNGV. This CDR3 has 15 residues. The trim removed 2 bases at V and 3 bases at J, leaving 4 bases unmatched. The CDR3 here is CASSLIQGYYNEQFF. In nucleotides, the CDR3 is TGTGCCAGCAGCTTAATACAGGGGTACTACAATGAGCAGTTCTTC. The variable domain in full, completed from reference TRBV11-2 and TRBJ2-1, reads EAGVAQSPRYKIIEKRQSVAFWCNPISGHATLYWYQQILGQGPKLLIQFQNNGVVDDSQLPKDRFSAERLKGVDSTLKIQPAKLEDSAVYLCASSLIQGYYNEQFFGPGTRLTVL.

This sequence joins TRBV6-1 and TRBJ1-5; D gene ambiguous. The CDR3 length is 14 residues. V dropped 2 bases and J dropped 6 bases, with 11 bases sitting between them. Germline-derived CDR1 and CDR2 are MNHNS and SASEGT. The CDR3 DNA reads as TGTGCCAGCAGTGAATCTAGAGGAATTCAGCCCCAGCATTTT. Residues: CASSESRGIQPQHF.

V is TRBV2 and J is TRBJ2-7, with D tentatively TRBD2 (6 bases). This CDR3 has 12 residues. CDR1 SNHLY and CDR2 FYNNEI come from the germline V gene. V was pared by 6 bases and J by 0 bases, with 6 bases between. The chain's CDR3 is CASREGSYEQYV. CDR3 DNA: TGTGCCAGCAGGGAGGGCTCCTACGAGCAGTACGTC.

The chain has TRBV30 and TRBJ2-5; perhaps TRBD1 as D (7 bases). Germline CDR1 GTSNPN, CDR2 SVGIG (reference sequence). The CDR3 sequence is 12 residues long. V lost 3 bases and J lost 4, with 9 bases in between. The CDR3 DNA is TGTGCCTGGAGCCAGGGGGGAGAGACCCAGTACTTC. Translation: CAWSQGGETQYF.

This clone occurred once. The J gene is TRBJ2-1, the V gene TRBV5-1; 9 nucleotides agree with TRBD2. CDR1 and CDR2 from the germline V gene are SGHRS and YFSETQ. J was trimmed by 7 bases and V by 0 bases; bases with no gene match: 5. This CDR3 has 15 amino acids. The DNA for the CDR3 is TGCGCCAGCAGCTTGGGAGCGGGAGGTGTAAATGAGCAGTTCTTC. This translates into CASSLGAGGVNEQFF.